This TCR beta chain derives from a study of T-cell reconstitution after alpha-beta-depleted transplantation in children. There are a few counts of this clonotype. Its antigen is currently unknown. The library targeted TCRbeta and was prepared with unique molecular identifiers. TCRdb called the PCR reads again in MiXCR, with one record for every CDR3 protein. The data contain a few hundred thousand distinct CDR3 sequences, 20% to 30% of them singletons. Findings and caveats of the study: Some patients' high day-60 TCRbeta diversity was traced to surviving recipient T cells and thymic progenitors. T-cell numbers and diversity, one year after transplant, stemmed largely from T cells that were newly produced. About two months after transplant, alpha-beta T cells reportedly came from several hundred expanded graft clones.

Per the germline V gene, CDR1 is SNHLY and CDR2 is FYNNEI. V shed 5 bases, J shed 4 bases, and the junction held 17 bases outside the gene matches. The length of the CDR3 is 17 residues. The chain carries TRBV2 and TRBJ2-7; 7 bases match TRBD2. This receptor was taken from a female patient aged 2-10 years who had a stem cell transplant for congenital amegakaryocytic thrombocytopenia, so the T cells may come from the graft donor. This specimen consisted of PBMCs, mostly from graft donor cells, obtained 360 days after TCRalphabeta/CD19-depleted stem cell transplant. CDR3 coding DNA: TGTGCCAGCAGTTACCCGCTTTGGAGCGGGACCACGTACGAGCAGTACTTC. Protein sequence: CASSYPLWSGTTYEQYF.